Following are 24 T cell receptor beta chains from one sample sequenced in a study of OX40 agonist ivuxolimab in advanced cancers. TCRdb keeps only in-frame clones here, not all; method: immunoSEQ multiplex PCR. The data show around 93,000 clones, approximately 87% seen once. This specimen consisted of CD4+ or CD8+ T cells sorted from blood, obtained in a trial of the OX40 agonist ivuxolimab. The receptors were sampled from an adult with an advanced solid tumor such as melanoma, head and neck, liver or kidney cancer.

The chain links TRBV19 to TRBJ2-7; D is ambiguous. The CDR3 has 14 residues. The germline V and J ends were trimmed by 6 bases and 0 bases, with 12 bases remaining between them. Germline V CDR1 and CDR2: LNHDA, SQIVND (reference sequence). This chain's CDR3 is CASSTLGNSYEQYF. In DNA form, the CDR3 reads TGTGCCAGTAGCACCCTCGGCAACTCCTACGAGCAGTACTTC.

The chain joins TRBV5-1 to TRBJ1-4; no clear D gene. The CDR3 covers 12 residues. Germline lookup yields CDR1 SGHRS and CDR2 YFSETQ. V dropped 2 bases and J dropped 8 bases, with 7 bases sitting between them. The CDR3: CASSLIGEKLFF. CDR3 nucleotide sequence: TGCGCCAGCAGCTTAATTGGGGAAAAACTGTTTTTT.

The chain uses TRBV2 and TRBJ1-1, with 7 nucleotides matching TRBD1. The CDR3 length is 14 residues. Germline V gene sequence: CDR1 SNHLY, CDR2 FYNNEI. With V trimmed by 4 bases and J by 4 bases, 6 bases remained unmatched. DNA of the CDR3: TGTGCCAGCAGTGGACAGGGTTTGGGCACTGAAGCTTTCTTT. Amino acids: CASSGQGLGTEAFF.

The J gene is TRBJ1-3, the V gene TRBV18, with D unclear. The V gene's germline CDR1 is KGHSH and CDR2 LQKENI. V was clipped by 1 base and J by 0 bases, with 7 bases between them. The length of the CDR3 is 15 residues. The CDR3 DNA is TGTGCCAGCTCACCACGTCAGAGCTCTGGAAACACCATATATTTT. This sequence encodes CASSPRQSSGNTIYF.

J is TRBJ1-3 and V is TRBV2; D is perhaps TRBD1 (5 bases). Trimming took 4 bases from V and 4 from J, leaving 8 bases between them. The germline gives CDR1 SNHLY, CDR2 FYNNEI. This CDR3 is built from 13 residues. CDR3 residues: CASSVDKGNTIYF. The CDR3 DNA reads as TGTGCCAGCAGTGTGGACAAAGGAAACACCATATATTTT.

The chain recombines TRBV5-5 with TRBJ1-2; D gene unclear. V lost 6 bases, J lost 4 bases, and 13 bases lay in between. The CDR3 consists of 13 residues. Per germline, CDR1 SGHKS and CDR2 YYEKEE (reference sequence). CDR3 protein: CASIPGTGYGYTF. The CDR3 nucleotides are TGTGCCAGCATCCCGGGCACGGGCTATGGCTACACCTTC. Full variable domain (rest looked up from reference TRBV5-5 and TRBJ1-2): DAGVTQSPTHLIKTRGQQVTLRCSPISGHKSVSWYQQVLGQGPQFIFQYYEKEERGRGNFPDRFSARQFPNYSSELNVNALLLGDSALYLCASIPGTGYGYTFGSGTRLTVV.

V gene TRBV7-9 combines with J gene TRBJ2-6; no definite D call. Germline V lookup: CDR1 SEHNR, CDR2 FQNEAQ (reference sequence). V shed 2 bases and J shed 1 base, with 9 bases lying between them. The CDR3 length is 16 residues. The CDR3 region has the DNA TGTGCCAGCAGCTTATTGGTCGTTTCTGGGGCCAACGTCCTGACTTTC. Translation gives CASSLLVVSGANVLTF. The whole variable domain, remainder taken from reference TRBV7-9 and TRBJ2-6, is DTGVSQNPRHKITKRGQNVTFRCDPISEHNRLYWYRQTLGQGPEFLTYFQNEAQLEKSRLLSDRFSAERPKGSFSTLEIQRTEQGDSAMYLCASSLLVVSGANVLTFGAGSRLTVL.

This clone has a single count. The chain has TRBV5-8 and TRBJ2-7, with TRBD1 matching over 12 bases. V lost 4 bases, J lost 7 bases, and 12 bases stayed unmatched. This CDR3 has 16 amino acids. Germline CDR1 reads SGHTS; CDR2 reads YDEGEE. The CDR3: CASSIYPGQGAEEQYF. For the CDR3, the DNA is TGTGCCAGCAGCATCTACCCGGGACAGGGGGCGGAGGAGCAGTACTTC.

CDR3 in DNA: TGTGCCATCAGTGAGGGACAGGTAGAGACCCAGTACTTC. This gives the protein CAISEGQVETQYF. J is TRBJ2-5 and V is TRBV10-3, with TRBD1 matching 7 bases. Looked up from germline, CDR1 is ENHRY and CDR2 is SYGVKD. J lost 4 bases, V lost 2 bases, and 1 base had no gene match. The CDR3 covers 13 residues.

This chain links TRBV12-5 with TRBJ1-2, with unresolved D. Looked up from germline, CDR1 is LGHNT and CDR2 is FRNRAP. The CDR3 spans 17 residues. Deletions cut 4 bases from V and 4 bases from J, with 22 bases between. The CDR3 sequence: CASGSYLGRERLYGYTF. CDR3 DNA: TGTGCTAGTGGTTCCTACCTCGGGAGGGAGCGGCTCTATGGCTACACCTTC.

The chain couples TRBV5-4 to TRBJ2-1; D is unresolved. V was cut by 6 bases and J by 6 bases, with 10 bases left in between. Germline V lookup: CDR1 SGHNT, CDR2 YYREEE (reference sequence). The CDR3 loop spans 12 amino acids. CDR3 protein: CASNLRGNEQFF. In DNA form, the CDR3 reads TGTGCCAGCAATCTGCGAGGCAATGAGCAGTTCTTC.

V usage is TRBV2 and J usage is TRBJ2-2; D may be TRBD2 (7 bases). The CDR3 loop spans 15 amino acids. The V gene lost 6 bases and the J gene lost 2 bases, with 13 bases spanning the gap. CDR1 and CDR2 from the germline V gene are SNHLY and FYNNEI. DNA of the CDR3: TGTGCCAGCAGATCAGGGGAGGGAAACACCGGGGAGCTGTTTTTT. Protein sequence: CASRSGEGNTGELFF.

The chain has TRBV2 and TRBJ1-5; D gene ambiguous. CDR3 length equals 13 residues. Germline loops: CDR1 SNHLY, CDR2 FYNNEI. V lost 3 bases and J 4 bases, leaving 7 bases between the germline ends. In DNA, the CDR3 is TGTGCCAGCAGTGAGGGGAGGAATCAGCCCCAGCATTTT. The encoded protein is CASSEGRNQPQHF. The variable domain in full, with the rest retrieved from reference TRBV2 and TRBJ1-5, is EPEVTQTPSHQVTQMGQEVILRCVPISNHLYFYWYRQILGQKVEFLVSFYNNEISEKSEIFDDQFSVERPDGSNFTLKIRSTKLEDSAMYFCASSEGRNQPQHFGDGTRLSIL.

The chain employs TRBV2 and TRBJ2-7; D is unclear. Germline loops: CDR1 SNHLY, CDR2 FYNNEI. V was cut by 1 base and J by 2 bases, with 12 bases left in between. The CDR3 runs to 15 residues. This CDR3 is CASSEDGVQTYEQYF. The CDR3 nucleotides read TGTGCCAGCAGTGAAGATGGAGTCCAAACCTACGAGCAGTACTTC. The variable domain in full, with the rest retrieved from reference TRBV2 and TRBJ2-7, is EPEVTQTPSHQVTQMGQEVILRCVPISNHLYFYWYRQILGQKVEFLVSFYNNEISEKSEIFDDQFSVERPDGSNFTLKIRSTKLEDSAMYFCASSEDGVQTYEQYFGPGTRLTVT.

Written as DNA, the CDR3 is TGTGCCAGCAGCCAATTACAGGGGGCGGGCGCTGGGGCCAACGTCCTGACTTTC. It specifies CASSQLQGAGAGANVLTF. V is TRBV14 and J is TRBJ2-6; 9 bases fit TRBD1. V gave up 2 bases and J gave up 2 bases; unmatched junction bases: 7. The germline CDR1 and CDR2 sequences are SGHDN and FVKESK. The CDR3 covers 18 residues.

The V and J genes are TRBV5-6 and TRBJ2-7, with 7 positions matching TRBD1. Unmatched junction bases numbered 3, after V lost 2 bases and J lost 1 base. Germline CDR1 and CDR2: SGHDT and YYEEEE. The CDR3 sequence is 14 residues long. Here the CDR3 reads CASSFPGQSYEQYF. CDR3 bases: TGTGCCAGCAGCTTCCCGGGACAGTCCTACGAGCAGTACTTC.

The rearrangement links TRBV7-3 to TRBJ2-1; no clear D gene. The CDR3 contains 13 residues. Trimming took off 0 bases at V and 8 bases at J, with 8 bases between the two ends. The V gene's germline CDR1 is SGHTA and CDR2 FQGTGA. The CDR3: CASSLTSGDEQFF. The CDR3 DNA reads TGTGCCAGCAGCTTAACCAGTGGGGATGAGCAGTTCTTC.

V usage is TRBV5-5 and J usage is TRBJ1-2; weak D call: TRBD1 (5 bases). The CDR3 is 13 residues long. Trimming removed 3 bases at V and 6 bases at J, with 12 bases between. Looked up from germline, CDR1 is SGHKS and CDR2 is YYEKEE (reference sequence). Written as DNA, the CDR3 is TGTGCCAGCAGCTCCAGGGTAGGGGATGGCTACACCTTC. Amino acid sequence: CASSSRVGDGYTF.

The V gene is TRBV5-1, the J gene TRBJ2-2; D possibly corresponds to TRBD2 (5 bases). CDR1 and CDR2 (germline): SGHRS, YFSETQ. Trimming cost V 6 bases and J 5 bases, with 8 bases left between them. The CDR3 extends over 12 amino acids. The CDR3, as DNA: TGCGCCAGCAACCGGGGAACCGGGGAGCTGTTTTTT. Protein: CASNRGTGELFF.

The chain carries TRBV27 and TRBJ1-4; no definite D call. Looked up from germline, CDR1 is MNHEY and CDR2 is SMNVEV (reference sequence). V lost 4 bases and J 3 bases, leaving 12 bases between the germline ends. The CDR3 is made up of 15 amino acids. The CDR3 coding sequence is TGTGCCAGCAGTTCCCCGGACGGACCTAATGAAAAACTGTTTTTT. Its protein is CASSSPDGPNEKLFF.

V is TRBV4-3 and J is TRBJ2-1; TRBD2 agrees at 14 bases. V was pared by 4 bases and J by 4 bases, with 6 bases of the junction left unmatched. The germline CDR1 and CDR2 sequences are LGHNA and YSLEER. The CDR3 runs 17 residues. Here the CDR3 DNA reads TGCGCCAGCAGCCTCGGGACTAGCGGGAGTCCTTACAATGAGCAGTTCTTC. Its translation is CASSLGTSGSPYNEQFF.

This chain links TRBV20-1 with TRBJ2-4; D gene ambiguous. The CDR3 extends over 11 amino acids. Trimming cost V 5 bases and J 5 bases, with 7 bases left between them. CDR1 DFQATT and CDR2 SNEGSKA come from the germline V gene (reference sequence). The CDR3, as DNA: TGCAGTGCTCCCGCGGAAAACATTCAGTACTTC. It specifies CSAPAENIQYF.

Written as DNA, the CDR3 is TGTGCCAGCAGCGTAGCTGGACAGGGAAACACCATATATTTT. This gives the protein CASSVAGQGNTIYF. The V and J genes are TRBV9 and TRBJ1-3, with D tentatively TRBD1 (6 bases). This CDR3 is 14 amino acids long. Germline V gives CDR1 SGDLS, CDR2 YYNGEE. Between the trimmed V and J ends, which lost 0 bases and 4 bases, there was a span of 8 bases.

This sequence joins TRBV25-1 and TRBJ1-5; D ambiguous. The CDR3 loop spans 13 amino acids. V was clipped by 7 bases and J by 2 bases, with 9 bases between them. Looked up from germline, CDR1 is MGHDK and CDR2 is SYGVNS. CDR3 coding DNA: TGTGCCAGCACGGGATGGGGCAATCAGCCCCAGCATTTT. It specifies CASTGWGNQPQHF.